This T cell receptor beta chain was recorded in a study of beta chain features in type 1 diabetes. The CDR3 has 14 amino acids. CDR1 is SGHRS, CDR2 YFSETQ, per germline. V lost 4 bases, J lost 5 bases, and 13 bases lay in between. Every isolated RNA sample was fully reverse transcribed, so sequencing captured expressed TCRB transcripts. The data were produced by immunoSEQ multiplex PCR, yet TCRdb's version contains in-frame clones alone and is incomplete. The profile shows about 290,000 clones, 7.5% to 9.5% of them singletons. This clone was detected only a few times. Its target is unknown. Study results and caveats: TCRB repertoires of naive, central memory and Treg cells appeared more similar among patients than among healthy donors. More deletions and fewer insertions at VDJ junctions were found in patients with type 1 diabetes.

The specimen sequenced was central memory CD4+ T cells from blood. The sequence was obtained from a woman between 18 and 30 years old in good health. This chain uses TRBV5-1 with TRBJ2-1; no reliable D call. For the CDR3, the DNA is TGCGCCAGCAGCATTAATGGGCGCGACAATGAGCAGTTCTTC. It codes for CASSINGRDNEQFF.